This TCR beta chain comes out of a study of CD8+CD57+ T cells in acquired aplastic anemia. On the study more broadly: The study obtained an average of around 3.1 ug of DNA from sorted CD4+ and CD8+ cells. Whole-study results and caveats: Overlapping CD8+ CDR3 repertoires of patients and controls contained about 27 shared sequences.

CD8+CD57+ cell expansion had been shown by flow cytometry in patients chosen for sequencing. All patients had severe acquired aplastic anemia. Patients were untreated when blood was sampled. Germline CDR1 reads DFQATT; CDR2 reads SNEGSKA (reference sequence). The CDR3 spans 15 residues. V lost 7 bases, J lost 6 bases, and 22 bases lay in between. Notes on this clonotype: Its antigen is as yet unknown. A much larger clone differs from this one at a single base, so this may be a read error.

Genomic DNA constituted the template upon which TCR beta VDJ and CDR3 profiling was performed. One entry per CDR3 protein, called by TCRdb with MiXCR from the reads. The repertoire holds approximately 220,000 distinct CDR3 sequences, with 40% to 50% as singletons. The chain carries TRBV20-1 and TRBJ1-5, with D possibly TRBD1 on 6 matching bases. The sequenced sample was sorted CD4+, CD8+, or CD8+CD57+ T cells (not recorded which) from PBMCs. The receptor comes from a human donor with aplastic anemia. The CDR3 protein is CSVYQGPDATQPQHF. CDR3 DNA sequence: TGCAGTGTCTATCAGGGGCCTGATGCCACTCAGCCCCAGCATTTT.